Listed below are T cell receptor beta chains from one sample, sequenced in a study of OX40 agonist ivuxolimab in advanced cancers. Libraries were prepared by immunoSEQ multiplex PCR; TCRdb keeps only in-frame clonotypes and omits some of them. This sample has 30,000 to 35,000 clones; more than 60% occur once, and the top ten carry less than 15%. Sequencing was performed on CD4+ or CD8+ T cells sorted from blood, taken in a trial of the OX40 agonist ivuxolimab. The source of these receptors is an adult with an advanced solid tumor such as melanoma, head and neck, liver or kidney cancer. CDR3s leave out the opening cysteine and the closing phenylalanine or tryptophan. Each record gives: V gene, CDR3 protein.

>TRBV5-1
ASSLGAGGPGEQY
>TRBV27
ASSLRGGSFQPQH
>TRBV27
ASSFRAGGALNTEAF
>TRBV7-3
ASSQDRAYGYT
>TRBV15
ATSSLKGKMNTEAF
>TRBV28
ASRKGPTYEQY
>TRBV6-4
ASSAMGRSSTDTQY
>TRBV28
ASSLLGASGNTIY
>TRBV11-2
ASSSGGTQY
>TRBV5-6
ASSLDRGPYEQY
>TRBV28
ASSTSGGSKFLTDTQY
>TRBV6-5
ASSYARTGGGYGYT
>TRBV7-2
ASSFFDSPLH
>TRBV5-4
ASSKRLSPLGETQY
>TRBV7-3
ASSPQGARGETQY
>TRBV7-9
ASSVPRENVKYFPYEQY
>TRBV29-1
SGGQGTYGYT
>TRBV5-8
ASSPRSRQY
>TRBV4-2
ASSQEGLGNEKLF
>TRBV29-1
SVVPLAGASDTQY
>TRBV14
ASSGGIEQF
>TRBV9
ASSVVGGWQETQY
>TRBV12-5
ASGFQASGSREQY
>TRBV6-5
ASNYEQY
>TRBV5-1
ASSPGTSGGSSYEQY
>TRBV11-2
ASSPGQGYGYT
>TRBV7-9
ASSYGQNTEAF
>TRBV29-1
SVAFNYGYT
>TRBV6-5
ASSSPTGTNYGYT
>TRBV14
ASSLIAGTPNTGELF
>TRBV7-2
ASSLTRNTIY
>TRBV7-9
ASSLDPSEYNEQF
>TRBV14
ASSHYGTYEQY
>TRBV2
ASSARQAFTEKLF
>TRBV18
ASSPVGDSYEQY
>TRBV28
ASSLGLQGYGYT
>TRBV28
ASSRRGNSYGYT
>TRBV5-1
ASSLRTGDEKLF
>TRBV14
ASSPQRGRGF
>TRBV2
ASTQDREVYGYT
>TRBV28
ASQGTGDEQY
>TRBV5-4
ASSLGGGRAVEQY
>TRBV11-2
ASSRLVRGGSDEQF
>TRBV19
ASSEFDEQY
>TRBV28
ASTGRENNEQF